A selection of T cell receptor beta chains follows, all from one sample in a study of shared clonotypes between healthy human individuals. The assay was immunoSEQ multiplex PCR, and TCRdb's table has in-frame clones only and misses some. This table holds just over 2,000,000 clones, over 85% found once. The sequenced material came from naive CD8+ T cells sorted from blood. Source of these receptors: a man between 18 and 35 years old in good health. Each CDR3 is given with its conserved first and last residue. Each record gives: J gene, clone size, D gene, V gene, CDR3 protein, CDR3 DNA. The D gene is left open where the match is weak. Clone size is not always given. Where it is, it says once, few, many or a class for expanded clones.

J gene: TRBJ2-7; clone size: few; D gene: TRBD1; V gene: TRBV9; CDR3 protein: CASSVGQGAYEQYF; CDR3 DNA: TGTGCCAGCAGCGTAGGACAGGGGGCCTACGAGCAGTACTTC
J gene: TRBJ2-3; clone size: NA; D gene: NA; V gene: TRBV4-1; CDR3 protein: CASSPRAQESTDTQYF; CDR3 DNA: TGCGCCAGCAGCCCCCGGGCACAGGAGAGCACAGATACGCAGTATTTT
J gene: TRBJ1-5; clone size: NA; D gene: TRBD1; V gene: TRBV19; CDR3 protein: CASSTPGQGNQPQHF; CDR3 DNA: TGTGCCAGTAGTACCCCCGGACAGGGCAATCAGCCCCAGCATTTT
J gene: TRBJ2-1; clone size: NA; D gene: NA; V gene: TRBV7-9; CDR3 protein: CASSRTPGHNNEQFF; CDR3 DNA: TGTGCCAGCAGCCGTACCCCGGGACACAACAATGAGCAGTTCTTC
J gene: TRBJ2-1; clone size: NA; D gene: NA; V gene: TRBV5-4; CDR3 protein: CAAGTTYNEQFF; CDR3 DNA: TGTGCCGCAGGAACAACCTACAATGAGCAGTTCTTC
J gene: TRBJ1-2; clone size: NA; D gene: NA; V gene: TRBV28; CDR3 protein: CASAHRGDYGYTF; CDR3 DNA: TGTGCCAGTGCTCATCGGGGAGACTATGGCTACACCTTC
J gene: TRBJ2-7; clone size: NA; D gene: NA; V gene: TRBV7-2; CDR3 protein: CASSEDPGPLYEQYF; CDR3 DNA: TGTGCCAGCAGCGAGGACCCGGGACCCCTATACGAGCAGTACTTC
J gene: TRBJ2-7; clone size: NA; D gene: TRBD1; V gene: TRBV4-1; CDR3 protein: CASSQVGTGGYEQYF; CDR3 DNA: TGCGCCAGCAGCCAAGTGGGGACAGGGGGCTACGAGCAGTACTTC
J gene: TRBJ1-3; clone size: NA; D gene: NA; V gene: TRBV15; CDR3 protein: CATSPTGIAGNTIYF; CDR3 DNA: TGTGCCACCAGCCCGACGGGGATTGCTGGAAACACCATATATTTT
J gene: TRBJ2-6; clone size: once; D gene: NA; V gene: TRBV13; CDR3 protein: CASSLVPGRSGANVLTF; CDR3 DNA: TGTGCCAGCAGCTTAGTCCCAGGTCGCTCTGGGGCCAACGTCCTGACTTTC
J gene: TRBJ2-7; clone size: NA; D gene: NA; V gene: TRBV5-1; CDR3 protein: CASSPEGGSYEQYF; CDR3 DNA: TGCGCCAGCAGCCCGGAAGGAGGCTCCTACGAGCAGTACTTC
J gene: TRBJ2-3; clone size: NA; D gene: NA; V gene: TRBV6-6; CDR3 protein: CASRAGTQSTQYF; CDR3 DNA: TGTGCCAGCAGAGCCGGGACCCAAAGTACGCAGTATTTT
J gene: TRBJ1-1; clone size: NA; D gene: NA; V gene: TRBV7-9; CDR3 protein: CASSLAEDGPGDTEAFF; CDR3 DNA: TGTGCCAGCAGCTTAGCGGAGGACGGGCCAGGGGACACTGAAGCTTTCTTT
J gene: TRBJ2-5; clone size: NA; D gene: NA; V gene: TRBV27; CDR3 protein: CASSQRTSGETQYF; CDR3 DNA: TGTGCCAGCAGCCAACGGACTTCTGGAGAGACCCAGTACTTC
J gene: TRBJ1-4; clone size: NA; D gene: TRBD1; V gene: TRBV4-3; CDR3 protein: CASSQALEGAGEKLFF; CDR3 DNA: TGCGCCAGCAGCCAAGCTTTAGAGGGGGCGGGAGAAAAACTGTTTTTT
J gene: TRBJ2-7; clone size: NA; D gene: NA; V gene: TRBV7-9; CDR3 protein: CASSLGGIYPYEQYF; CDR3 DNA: TGTGCCAGCAGCTTAGGTGGGATTTACCCCTACGAGCAGTACTTC
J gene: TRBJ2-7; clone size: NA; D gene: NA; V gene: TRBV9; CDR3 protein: CASSAGQSSYEQYF; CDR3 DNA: TGTGCCAGCAGCGCCGGACAGTCCTCCTACGAGCAGTACTTC
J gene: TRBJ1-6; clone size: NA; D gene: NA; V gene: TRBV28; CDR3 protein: CASTPRTAESSYNSPLHF; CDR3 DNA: TGTGCCAGCACCCCGCGGACAGCCGAGAGCTCCTATAATTCACCCCTCCACTTT
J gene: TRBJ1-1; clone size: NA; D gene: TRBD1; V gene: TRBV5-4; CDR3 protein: CASSRDSLNTEAFF; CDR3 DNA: TGTGCCAGCAGCCGGGACAGTCTCAACACTGAAGCTTTCTTT
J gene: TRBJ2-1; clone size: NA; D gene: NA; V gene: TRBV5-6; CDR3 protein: CASSLARTKSSYNEQFF; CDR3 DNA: TGTGCCAGCAGCTTGGCCAGGACTAAAAGCTCCTACAATGAGCAGTTCTTC
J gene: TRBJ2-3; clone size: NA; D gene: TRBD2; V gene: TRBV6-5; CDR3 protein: CASSYRREWTDTQYF; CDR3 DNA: TGTGCCAGCAGTTACCGGCGGGAGTGGACAGATACGCAGTATTTT
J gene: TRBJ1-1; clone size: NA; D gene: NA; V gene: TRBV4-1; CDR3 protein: CASSQDEEGGMNTEAFF; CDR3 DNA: TGCGCCAGCAGCCAAGATGAGGAGGGGGGCATGAACACTGAAGCTTTCTTT
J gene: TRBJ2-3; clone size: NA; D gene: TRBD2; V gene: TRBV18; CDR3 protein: CASSPPGTSGGTDTQYF; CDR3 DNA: TGTGCCAGCTCACCACCTGGGACTAGCGGGGGCACAGATACGCAGTATTTT
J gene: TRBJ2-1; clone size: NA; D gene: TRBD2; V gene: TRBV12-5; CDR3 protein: CASGSGLAGTYNEQFF; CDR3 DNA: TGTGCTAGTGGTTCCGGACTAGCGGGGACCTACAATGAGCAGTTCTTC
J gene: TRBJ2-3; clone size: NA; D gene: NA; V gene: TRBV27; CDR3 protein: CASSTHTDTQYF; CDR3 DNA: TGTGCCAGCAGTACTCACACAGATACGCAGTATTTT
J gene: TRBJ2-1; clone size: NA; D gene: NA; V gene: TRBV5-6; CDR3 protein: CASSLASEGPNEQFF; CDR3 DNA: TGTGCCAGCAGCTTGGCCTCCGAGGGGCCTAATGAGCAGTTCTTC
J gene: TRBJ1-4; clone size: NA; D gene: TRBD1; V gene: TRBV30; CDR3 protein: CAWSGQGWNEKLFF; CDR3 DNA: TGTGCCTGGAGTGGACAGGGTTGGAATGAAAAACTGTTTTTT
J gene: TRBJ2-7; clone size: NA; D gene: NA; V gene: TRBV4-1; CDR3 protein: CASSARSGNSYEQYF; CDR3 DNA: TGCGCCAGCAGCGCAAGGTCCGGGAACTCCTACGAGCAGTACTTC